This TCR beta chain derives from a study of cytotoxic CD8 clonotypes in ibrutinib-treated CLL. Looking at the study overall: Response was recorded as partial in some 24 patients and complete in 2; at median about 6 years, roughly 15 remained remitted and around twelve had progressed. Study-level points and caveats: Sustained-remission and progressing patients diverged in sampling times. Public clonotypes proved infrequent, and on treatment they shrank or remained steady. Starting clonality was above that of age-matched healthy donors and tracked circulating CD8+ T-cell counts.

In the case of this clone: Its antigen is as yet unknown.

Germline CDR1 and CDR2: SGHDT and YYEEEE. This CDR3 spans 15 amino acids. V lost 4 bases, J lost 1 base, and 14 bases lay in between. Clones were read by immunoSEQ multiplex PCR, and TCRdb kept only the in-frame ones, dropping some. Seen here are approximately 120,000 clones, roughly 80% observed once, and the top ten hold less than 4%. Sequences were derived from PBMCs, sampled after 24 months of ibrutinib treatment. The sequence was obtained from a human donor with chronic lymphocytic leukemia. The V call is TRBV5-6, the J call TRBJ2-5, with D possibly TRBD1 on 6 matching bases. This CDR3 reads CASSLGIRGQETQYF. For the CDR3, the DNA is TGTGCCAGCAGCCTGGGAATCAGGGGCCAAGAGACCCAGTACTTC.